Following are 29 T cell receptor beta chains from one sample sequenced in a study of identical twins. Each CDR3 protein is one row after TCRdb ran MiXCR on the 5' RACE reads. The table lists a few hundred thousand distinct CDR3 sequences, around 18% of them singletons. The specimen was naive T cells sorted from blood. The receptors here all came from a man aged 50-60 years in good health.

J is TRBJ2-7 and V is TRBV15; D perhaps matches TRBD2 (5 bases). This CDR3 region has 14 residues. V gave up 5 bases and J gave up 0 bases, with 11 bases separating them. CDR1 and CDR2 (germline): LNHNV, YYDKDF (reference sequence). CDR3 coding DNA: TGTGCCACCAGCCGGACGGGAAGCTCCTACGAGCAGTACTTC. Amino acid sequence: CATSRTGSSYEQYF. Drawing the rest from reference TRBV15 and TRBJ2-7, the complete variable domain is DAMVIQNPRYQVTQFGKPVTLSCSQTLNHNVMYWYQQKSSQAPKLLFHYYDKDFNNEADTPDNFQSRRPNTSFCFLDIRSPGLGDTAMYLCATSRTGSSYEQYFGPGTRLTVT.

This clonotype was found a few times. The V call is TRBV29-1, the J call TRBJ2-1, with D hard to call. There are 12 residues in the CDR3. The germline V gene encodes CDR1 SQVTM and CDR2 ANQGSEA. The ends were cut back, 0 bases at V and 12 bases at J, with 12 bases in the middle. The CDR3 bases are TGCAGCGTTGAAGATCTCGAGGTAGGGCAGTTCTTC. Amino acids: CSVEDLEVGQFF.

This clonotype appeared many times. The V gene is TRBV20-1, the J gene TRBJ2-7; D is unresolved. Germline CDR1 DFQATT, CDR2 SNEGSKA (reference sequence). The V end was cut by 0 bases, the J end by 5 bases, with 14 bases between. This CDR3 has 14 residues. The CDR3 protein is CSARDVIVTHEQYF. The CDR3 DNA sequence: TGCAGTGCTAGAGATGTGATAGTAACCCACGAGCAGTACTTC.

This chain uses TRBV27 with TRBJ2-3; D is uncertain. The V gene lost 9 bases and the J gene lost 4 bases, with 17 bases spanning the gap. CDR3 length: 14 residues. Germline CDR1 and CDR2: MNHEY and SMNVEV (reference sequence). The CDR3 nucleotides read TGTGCCAGGAGCCCAACCACCACCCCAGATACGCAGTATTTT. This encodes CARSPTTTPDTQYF.

This clonotype was seen many times. This chain connects TRBV12-3 or TRBV12-4 to TRBJ2-2; D not resolved. V was pared by 10 bases and J by 1 base, with 10 bases between. CDR3 length equals 13 residues. The CDR3 here is CATSLGNTGELFF. Written as DNA, the CDR3 is TGTGCCACCTCCCTGGGGAACACCGGGGAGCTGTTTTTT.

The rearrangement joins TRBV5-1 to TRBJ1-1, with a possible D match to TRBD1 (5 bases). Per the germline V gene, CDR1 is SGHRS and CDR2 is YFSETQ. V was pared by 4 bases and J by 3 bases, with 13 bases between. The CDR3 is made up of 14 amino acids. CDR3 residues: CASSRKRGHTEAFF. In DNA form, the CDR3 reads TGCGCCAGCAGCAGGAAAAGGGGTCACACTGAAGCTTTCTTT.

The V and J genes are TRBV21-1 and TRBJ2-1; the D call of TRBD2 is as the table states it, not checked on the DNA. TRBV21-1 has pseudogene status. The CDR3 extends over 15 amino acids. Here the CDR3 DNA reads TGTGCCAGCAGCAAACTAGCGGGGGGTATGGATGAGCAGTTCTTC. Its translation: CASSKLAGGMDEQFF.

This clonotype was picked up a small number of times. V and J are TRBV5-1 and TRBJ2-4; 9 bases map to TRBD1. The CDR3 has 14 amino acids. The V and J ends lost 4 bases and 8 bases, in that order; junction bases with no gene match: 7. Germline V gene sequence: CDR1 SGHRS, CDR2 YFSETQ. The CDR3: CASSTGQGRYIQYF. The CDR3 nucleotides read TGCGCCAGCAGCACCGGACAGGGGAGATACATTCAGTACTTC.

V gene TRBV5-6 combines with J gene TRBJ2-4; maybe TRBD1 (6 bases). CDR1 and CDR2 (germline): SGHDT, YYEEEE. V shed 1 base and J shed 7 bases, with 15 bases lying between them. This CDR3 is 15 amino acids long. The CDR3 is CASSLKVGQGNIQYF. The CDR3 DNA reads TGTGCCAGCAGCTTGAAGGTCGGCCAGGGGAACATTCAGTACTTC.

This chain uses TRBV28 with TRBJ2-1; 9 bases match TRBD2. V was pared by 1 base and J by 6 bases, with 4 bases of the junction left unmatched. The CDR3 spans 15 residues. The germline CDR1 and CDR2 sequences are MDHEN and SYDVKM. CDR3 nucleotides: TGTGCCAGCAGTTTATTGAGCGGGGGGATCAATGAGCAGTTCTTC. As protein: CASSLLSGGINEQFF.

This clonotype has a count of ten or more. This chain links TRBV7-2 with TRBJ2-7; possibly TRBD2 for D (6 bases). Germline loops: CDR1 SGHTA, CDR2 FQGNSA. This CDR3 contains 13 residues. The V end lost 7 bases, the J end lost 1 base, and 11 bases lay between the germline ends. The CDR3 DNA is TGTGCCAGCACCGGGACTCCTTCCTACGAGCAGTACTTC. Its translation is CASTGTPSYEQYF.

The chain has TRBV15 and TRBJ2-1, with a tentative D call TRBD2 (5 bases). The germline V gene has CDR1 LNHNV and CDR2 YYDKDF (reference sequence). V gave up 4 bases and J gave up 7 bases, with 14 bases separating them. The CDR3 is 14 residues long. The CDR3 loop is CATSTESGGNEQFF. In DNA form, the CDR3 reads TGTGCCACCAGCACCGAGTCGGGCGGGAATGAGCAGTTCTTC.

This clonotype was seen at least ten times. The V gene is TRBV11-2, the J gene TRBJ1-2; D remains ambiguous. Germline V gives CDR1 SGHAT, CDR2 FQNNGV. V gave up 4 bases and J gave up 4 bases, with 28 bases separating them. CDR3 size: 19 residues. In nucleotides, the CDR3 is TGTGCCAGCAGCTCCCCCGGGTGGGGTGACCTCAGAAAGAGCTATGGCTACACCTTC. Protein sequence: CASSSPGWGDLRKSYGYTF.

This chain joins TRBV12-3 or TRBV12-4 and TRBJ2-7, with D possibly called TRBD1 or TRBD2 (5 bases each). V was trimmed by 4 bases and J by 7 bases, leaving 11 bases between them. The CDR3 extends over 12 amino acids. CDR3 sequence (DNA): TGTGCCAGCAGTTCTGGGACGAGAGAGCAGTACTTC. Protein sequence: CASSSGTREQYF.

This clonotype appeared a few times. The V gene is TRBV7-8, the J gene TRBJ1-1; 9 bases are a match to TRBD1. The germline CDR1 and CDR2 sequences are SGHVS and FQNEAQ. CDR3 length: 14 residues. The trim removed 4 bases at V and 1 base at J, leaving 1 base unmatched. The chain's CDR3 is CASSWTGENTEAFF. The CDR3 DNA follows: TGTGCCAGCAGCTGGACAGGGGAGAACACTGAAGCTTTCTTT.

The CDR3 DNA reads as TGTGCCAGCAGCTCCCGGACAGGCCTGACCTACGAGCAGTACTTC. Translated, it gives CASSSRTGLTYEQYF. The V call is TRBV7-2, the J call TRBJ2-7; 7 bases match TRBD1. The CDR3 has 15 residues. After removal of 4 bases from V and 2 bases from J, the junction contained 8 bases not matched to a gene. The germline V gene has CDR1 SGHTA and CDR2 FQGNSA. The full variable domain, in which reference TRBV7-2 and TRBJ2-7 provide the parts outside the CDR3, is GAGVSQSPSNKVTEKGKDVELRCDPISGHTALYWYRQSLGQGLEFLIYFQGNSAPDKSGLPSDRFSAERTGGSVSTLTIQRTQQEDSAVYLCASSSRTGLTYEQYFGPGTRLTVT.

This clonotype has at least ten counts. J is TRBJ1-4 and V is TRBV2, with 7 bases identical to TRBD1. The junction had 0 bases not matched to a gene; V was cut back by 0 bases and J by 8 bases. The CDR3 has 13 residues. CDR1 SNHLY and CDR2 FYNNEI come from the germline V gene. CDR3 in amino acids: CASSEATGEKLFF. In DNA, the CDR3 is TGTGCCAGCAGTGAAGCGACAGGGGAAAAACTGTTTTTT.

The J gene is TRBJ1-3, the V gene TRBV28, with unresolved D. The V end lost 6 bases, the J end lost 0 bases, and 9 bases lay between the germline ends. Per germline, CDR1 MDHEN and CDR2 SYDVKM. This CDR3 is 14 amino acids long. CDR3: CASRDVLSGNTIYF. The CDR3 bases are TGTGCCAGCAGGGACGTCCTCTCTGGAAACACCATATATTTT.

This clonotype was detected many times. This chain joins TRBV20-1 and TRBJ1-2, with D possibly TRBD1 on 5 matching bases. The V gene lost 0 bases and the J gene lost 2 bases, with 10 bases spanning the gap. Germline V gene sequence: CDR1 DFQATT, CDR2 SNEGSKA (reference sequence). This CDR3 spans 14 amino acids. CDR3 sequence (DNA): TGCAGTGCTAGAGATGGGACGCTGAACTATGGCTACACCTTC. As protein: CSARDGTLNYGYTF.

This clonotype appeared a few times. The J gene is TRBJ2-1, the V gene TRBV12-5, with 9 positions matching TRBD1. Germline V gene lookup returns CDR1 LGHNT and CDR2 FRNRAP. The CDR3 extends over 17 amino acids. The J segment lost 5 bases and the V segment lost 6 bases, leaving 14 bases of the junction unmatched. The CDR3 coding sequence is TGTGCTAGTGGGTTATCTCCCGGGACAGGGAGAGACAATGAGCAGTTCTTC. Translated, it gives CASGLSPGTGRDNEQFF.

This clonotype was counted many times. The J gene is TRBJ2-7, the V gene TRBV4-1, with TRBD1 matching over 7 bases. The length of the CDR3 is 15 residues. V gave up 4 bases and J gave up 3 bases; unmatched junction bases: 9. Germline V CDR1 and CDR2: MGHRA, YSYEKL. This CDR3 reads CASSLRQGGNYEQYF. Here the CDR3 DNA reads TGCGCCAGCAGCCTCCGACAGGGTGGCAACTACGAGCAGTACTTC.

The chain uses TRBV2 and TRBJ2-1, with TRBD2 identical over 10 bases. CDR1 is SNHLY and CDR2 is FYNNEI in the germline V gene. This CDR3 is 14 amino acids long. The ends lost 7 bases at V and 4 bases at J; junction bases unmatched: 4. The CDR3 region has the DNA TGTGCCAGCACAGCGGGGGGGCGATACAATGAGCAGTTCTTC. The encoded protein is CASTAGGRYNEQFF.

The chain combines TRBV20-1 with TRBJ2-2; D gene ambiguous. The germline V and J ends were trimmed by 1 base and 5 bases, with 11 bases remaining between them. The CDR3 spans 14 residues. Germline loops: CDR1 DFQATT, CDR2 SNEGSKA (reference sequence). The CDR3, as DNA: TGCAGTGCTAGAGGGAGCCTAGAAACCGGGGAGCTGTTTTTT. This codes for CSARGSLETGELFF.

This clonotype was seen at least ten times. The CDR3: CASSLEGPNTEAFF. DNA for the CDR3: TGCGCCAGCAGCTTGGAGGGCCCGAACACTGAAGCTTTCTTT. The chain joins TRBV5-1 to TRBJ1-1, with D uncertain. Germline V CDR1 and CDR2: SGHRS, YFSETQ. Trimming stripped 0 bases from V and 1 base from J, with 7 bases between. The CDR3 sequence is 14 residues long.

Concerning this clonotype: Given a much more abundant clone one base away, this may be a read error. This rearrangement joins TRBV3-1 to TRBJ2-7; TRBD1 or TRBD2 may be the D gene (5 bases each). CDR3 size: 13 residues. V shed 4 bases and J shed 11 bases, with 18 bases lying between them. Germline lookup yields CDR1 LGHDT and CDR2 YNNKEL (reference sequence). Here the CDR3 reads CASSPPPGTSEYF. The CDR3 bases are TGTGCCAGCAGCCCACCCCCAGGGACCTCCGAGTACTTC.

This clonotype has more than one count but fewer than ten. CDR3 nucleotide sequence: TGTGCCAGCAGTGCGGGACAGTACGATGAGCAGTTCTTC. Its translation: CASSAGQYDEQFF. This chain joins TRBV12-3 or TRBV12-4 and TRBJ2-1, with D perhaps TRBD1 (7 bases). V shed 5 bases and J shed 8 bases, with 13 bases lying between them. The CDR3 has 13 amino acids.

The V gene is TRBV9, the J gene TRBJ1-3, with 8 bases matching TRBD1. Per germline, CDR1 SGDLS and CDR2 YYNGEE. The V segment lost 3 bases and the J segment 0 bases; nucleotides outside the gene matches: 8. This CDR3 is 17 amino acids long. The CDR3 DNA reads as TGTGCCAGCAGCGGCCGGACGACAGGGGCCTCTGGAAACACCATATATTTT. Its translation is CASSGRTTGASGNTIYF.

Many counts were recorded for this clonotype. The V and J genes are TRBV2 and TRBJ2-1, with D possibly being TRBD1 (5 bases). CDR3 size: 14 residues. The V and J ends lost 8 bases and 3 bases respectively, with 14 bases between them. Germline V gene sequence: CDR1 SNHLY, CDR2 FYNNEI. CDR3 protein: CASPKGQGYNEQFF. The CDR3 DNA follows: TGTGCCAGCCCAAAAGGGCAGGGCTACAATGAGCAGTTCTTC.

The chain recombines TRBV7-2 with TRBJ2-3; 7 bases map to TRBD1. Germline V gene data show CDR1 as SGHTA and CDR2 as FQGNSA. The CDR3 sequence is 15 residues long. V lost 5 bases to trimming and J lost 0 bases; unmatched junction nucleotides: 5. The DNA for the CDR3 is TGTGCCAGCAGCCCTCGGACAGGAAGCACAGATACGCAGTATTTT. Translation gives CASSPRTGSTDTQYF.